The 9 T cell receptor beta chains below all came from one sample that was sequenced in a study of beta chain features in type 1 diabetes. Every isolated RNA sample was fully reverse transcribed, so sequencing captured expressed TCRB transcripts. Sequencing was performed with immunoSEQ multiplex PCR; in TCRdb, only in-frame clones are kept and a portion is missing. Of 40,000 to 60,000 clones listed, 55% to 80% are singletons. These TCRs' antigens remain unknown. Study results and limitations: TCRB CDR3s from Type 1 diabetes patients were moderately but significantly shorter in all four CD4+ subsets.

The sample consisted of stem cell memory CD4+ T cells from blood. Receptor source: a woman in her twenties or thirties with type 1 diabetes.

The chain combines TRBV7-2 with TRBJ2-3, with 11 bases identical to TRBD2. Germline V lookup: CDR1 SGHTA, CDR2 FQGNSA. Trimming at V came to 5 bases and at J to 2 bases, leaving 6 bases not matched to a gene. This CDR3 is 16 amino acids long. The CDR3 here is CASSTRLAGHTDTQYF. In DNA, the CDR3 is TGTGCCAGCAGCACCCGACTAGCGGGGCACACAGATACGCAGTATTTT.

The V and J genes are TRBV6-6 and TRBJ1-2, with D perhaps matching TRBD1 (6 bases). There are 14 residues in the CDR3. Trimming took off 6 bases at V and 8 bases at J, with 19 bases between the two ends. Germline V lookup: CDR1 MNHNY, CDR2 SVGAGI (reference sequence). The CDR3 DNA sequence: TGTGCCAGCAGACGAGAAACAGGGTTCCTCGGCTACACCTTC. Translated: CASRRETGFLGYTF.

J is TRBJ1-1 and V is TRBV7-2, with TRBD1 matching over 7 bases. This CDR3 is 15 amino acids long. Trimming at V came to 3 bases and at J to 0 bases, leaving 4 bases not matched to a gene. Germline CDR1 reads SGHTA; CDR2 reads FQGNSA. The CDR3: CASSFKGQLNTEAFF. CDR3 in DNA: TGTGCCAGCAGCTTTAAGGGACAGCTGAACACTGAAGCTTTCTTT.

The chain combines TRBV7-9 with TRBJ2-3, with TRBD2 matching 8 bases. The V and J ends lost 5 bases and 7 bases, in that order; junction bases with no gene match: 11. This CDR3 is 15 amino acids long. CDR1 and CDR2 (germline): SEHNR, FQNEAQ (reference sequence). Written as DNA, the CDR3 is TGTGCCAGCAGCCCCCGGGGGGGCCGCGGGAATACGCAGTATTTT. Its protein product is CASSPRGGRGNTQYF.

This clone was recorded a few times. V is TRBV20-1 and J is TRBJ2-7, with a tentative D call TRBD2 (6 bases). CDR1 and CDR2 from the germline V gene are DFQATT and SNEGSKA (reference sequence). The V and J ends lost 2 bases and 5 bases respectively, with 7 bases between them. The CDR3 has 11 residues. The CDR3 protein is CSARWGDEQYF. CDR3 in DNA: TGCAGTGCTAGATGGGGGGACGAGCAGTACTTC.

The chain combines TRBV2 with TRBJ2-5; 8 nucleotides line up with TRBD2. In germline, CDR1 is SNHLY, CDR2 FYNNEI. CDR3 length: 13 amino acids. Germline trimming cut 8 bases from V and 1 base from J; bases unmatched to any gene: 3. The CDR3 loop reads CASAREGQETQYF. In DNA form, the CDR3 reads TGTGCCAGCGCACGGGAGGGCCAAGAGACCCAGTACTTC.

The chain has TRBV7-8 and TRBJ2-6; 7 bases line up with TRBD1. The CDR3 length is 16 residues. Germline trimming cut 4 bases from V and 3 bases from J; bases unmatched to any gene: 6. Germline lookup yields CDR1 SGHVS and CDR2 FQNEAQ. CDR3 protein: CASSYSTGYGANVLTF. DNA for the CDR3: TGTGCCAGCAGCTACTCGACAGGGTATGGGGCCAACGTCCTGACTTTC. Filled out from reference TRBV7-8 and TRBJ2-6, the complete variable domain reads GAGVSQSPRYKVAKRGQDVALRCDPISGHVSLFWYQQALGQGPEFLTYFQNEAQLDKSGLPSDRFFAERPEGSVSTLKIQRTQQEDSAVYLCASSYSTGYGANVLTFGAGSRLTVL.

The chain is built from TRBV2 and TRBJ1-1; D gene unclear. Looked up from germline, CDR1 is SNHLY and CDR2 is FYNNEI. The ends were cut back, 6 bases at V and 0 bases at J, with 5 bases in the middle. The CDR3 covers 12 residues. CDR3 coding DNA: TGTGCCAGCAGACAGTTGAACACTGAAGCTTTCTTT. Its translation is CASRQLNTEAFF.

The rearrangement links TRBV28 to TRBJ1-1; D is uncertain. Germline V lookup: CDR1 MDHEN, CDR2 SYDVKM. The germline V and J ends were trimmed by 3 bases and 3 bases, with 11 bases remaining between them. This CDR3 is 14 amino acids long. CDR3: CASSLRVEDTEAFF. CDR3 DNA sequence: TGTGCCAGCAGTTTGCGAGTTGAGGACACTGAAGCTTTCTTT.